This entry features one T cell receptor (beta chain) sequence. TCRdb processed the 5' RACE reads anew with MiXCR; each CDR3 protein has one entry. Found here are fewer than 75,000 distinct CDR3 sequences, roughly 16% of them singletons; the top ten hold around 4.6%. This record comes from a study of T cells of healthy individuals. The CDR3 has 14 residues. Losses at the gene ends were 5 bases for V and 7 bases for J; bases not matched to a gene: 8. Germline V gene lookup returns CDR1 MDHEN and CDR2 SYDVKM. This chain joins TRBV28 and TRBJ1-5, with TRBD1 matching over 7 bases. The TCR was taken from a human donor in good health. CDR3 protein: CASSTRQGGQPQHF. The CDR3 DNA reads as TGTGCCAGCAGTACCCGCCAGGGGGGCCAGCCCCAGCATTTT.